These 23 T cell receptor beta chains originate from one sample sequenced in a study of T cell repertoires in ileal Crohn's disease. Time point of the sample: neoterminal ileum biopsy at postoperative endoscopy, about 6 months after surgery. TCRdb keeps only in-frame clones here, not all; method: immunoSEQ multiplex PCR. The sample has hundreds of clones, over 75% seen once. Sequenced input: ileal tissue. These receptors all come from an adult with Crohn's disease.

This rearrangement joins TRBV14 to TRBJ2-5; D not certain. This CDR3 spans 13 amino acids. The V gene lost 1 base and the J gene lost 7 bases, with 10 bases spanning the gap. Germline CDR1 SGHDN, CDR2 FVKESK. The CDR3 sequence is CASSQVPFGTQYF. CDR3 nucleotide sequence: TGTGCCAGCAGCCAAGTACCCTTTGGGACCCAGTACTTC.

The V gene is TRBV2, the J gene TRBJ2-2; 7 positions agree with TRBD1. The germline CDR1 and CDR2 sequences are SNHLY and FYNNEI. The V gene end was trimmed by 6 bases and the J gene end by 6 bases; junction bases not matched to a gene: 10. The CDR3 runs 15 residues. In DNA, the CDR3 is TGTGCCAGCAGCAGGGGGACAACTGCCCCCGGGGAGCTGTTTTTT. Translated: CASSRGTTAPGELFF.

V is TRBV6-1 and J is TRBJ1-5; 7 bases match TRBD1. The length of the CDR3 is 13 residues. The V segment lost 6 bases and the J segment 3 bases; nucleotides outside the gene matches: 2. Germline CDR1 and CDR2: MNHNS and SASEGT. The CDR3 region has the DNA TGTGCCAGCAGAGACAGGGCCAATCAGCCCCAGCATTTT. It specifies CASRDRANQPQHF.

The chain is built from TRBV14 and TRBJ1-4, with D perhaps matching TRBD1 (5 bases). Trimming pared 1 base from V and 11 bases from J, leaving 8 bases between. CDR3 length equals 12 residues. In germline, CDR1 is SGHDN, CDR2 FVKESK. CDR3 DNA sequence: TGTGCCAGCAGCCAAGCTGGGGGTAAACTGTTTTTT. As protein: CASSQAGGKLFF.

The V call is TRBV6-5, the J call TRBJ1-2; maybe TRBD1 (5 bases). The germline V and J ends were trimmed by 0 bases and 4 bases, with 15 bases remaining between them. The CDR3 is 16 amino acids. Germline V gene lookup returns CDR1 MNHEY and CDR2 SVGAGI. The CDR3 reads CASSYSTGAGGYGYTF. The CDR3 coding sequence is TGTGCCAGCAGTTACTCAACTGGGGCCGGCGGCTATGGCTACACCTTC.

The V gene is TRBV28, the J gene TRBJ1-1; D unclear. The V and J ends lost 4 bases and 6 bases respectively, with 12 bases between them. The germline gives CDR1 MDHEN, CDR2 SYDVKM. The CDR3 covers 13 residues. The CDR3 reads CASSSNPLPEAFF. CDR3 bases: TGTGCCAGCAGTTCCAATCCCCTGCCTGAAGCTTTCTTT. The entire variable domain, with the rest obtained from reference TRBV28 and TRBJ1-1, is as follows: DVKVTQSSRYLVKRTGEKVFLECVQDMDHENMFWYRQDPGLGLRLIYFSYDVKMKEKGDIPEGYSVSREKKERFSLILESASTNQTSMYLCASSSNPLPEAFFGQGTRLTVV.

The rearrangement links TRBV5-4 to TRBJ1-2; D call uncertain. Per germline, CDR1 SGHNT and CDR2 YYREEE (reference sequence). Trimming cost V 5 bases and J 4 bases, with 15 bases left between them. The CDR3 sequence is 14 residues long. Here the CDR3 DNA reads TGTGCCAGCAGGCGGCCAGGAAAGACCTATGGCTACACCTTC. Amino acids: CASRRPGKTYGYTF.

V and J are TRBV29-1 and TRBJ1-2; the D gene is possibly TRBD1 (6 bases). The V gene lost 5 bases and the J gene lost 4 bases, with 14 bases spanning the gap. The CDR3 sequence is 13 residues long. Germline loops: CDR1 SQVTM, CDR2 ANQGSEA. CDR3 coding DNA: TGCAGCGTTTCCTCAAGGGGGGGCTATGGCTACACCTTC. Translating gives CSVSSRGGYGYTF.

The chain carries TRBV7-8 and TRBJ1-3; possible D gene TRBD1, 5 bases. Trimming took off 5 bases at V and 5 bases at J, with 16 bases between the two ends. The CDR3 totals 15 residues. Germline assignment: CDR1 SGHVS and CDR2 FQNEAQ. The CDR3 sequence: CASSINWGDRNTIYF. The DNA of the CDR3 is TGTGCCAGCAGCATAAATTGGGGGGATAGAAACACCATATATTTT.

The chain has TRBV11-1 and TRBJ2-7, with TRBD2 matching 7 bases. J was trimmed by 0 bases and V by 5 bases; bases with no gene match: 10. This CDR3 spans 16 amino acids. Germline V lookup: CDR1 SGHAT, CDR2 FQDESV (reference sequence). DNA for the CDR3: TGTGCCAGCAGCCCGGGGGGTCAGAGGAGCTCCTACGAGCAGTACGTC. Protein product: CASSPGGQRSSYEQYV.

The chain recombines TRBV6-1 with TRBJ2-3; no clear D. This CDR3 contains 13 residues. The germline V and J ends were trimmed by 4 bases and 2 bases, with 7 bases remaining between them. Germline V gene lookup returns CDR1 MNHNS and CDR2 SASEGT. The chain's CDR3 is CASSGTYTDTQYF. CDR3 bases: TGTGCCAGCAGTGGAACCTACACAGATACGCAGTATTTT.

The V call is TRBV28, the J call TRBJ1-3, with TRBD1 as a possible D gene (6 bases). The CDR3 has 14 amino acids. The germline V and J ends were trimmed by 6 bases and 0 bases, with 9 bases remaining between them. The germline gives CDR1 MDHEN, CDR2 SYDVKM. Here the CDR3 reads CASRDSSSGNTIYF. CDR3 bases: TGTGCCAGCAGGGACAGTAGCTCTGGAAACACCATATATTTT.

The V call is TRBV4-1, the J call TRBJ2-3, with TRBD2 as a possible D gene (7 bases). This CDR3 region has 16 residues. Germline-derived CDR1 and CDR2 are MGHRA and YSYEKL. The V end was cut by 5 bases, the J end by 0 bases, with 15 bases between. CDR3 sequence reads: CASSYVAGASTDTQYF. DNA for the CDR3: TGCGCCAGCAGCTACGTGGCGGGGGCTAGCACAGATACGCAGTATTTT.

The chain carries TRBV7-9 and TRBJ2-7; no clear D gene. V was cut by 1 base and J by 7 bases, with 14 bases left in between. The CDR3 loop spans 14 amino acids. In germline, CDR1 is SEHNR, CDR2 FQNEAQ (reference sequence). CDR3 nucleotide sequence: TGTGCCAGCAGCTTAGACCAGACCGTAGCAGAGCAGTACTTC. Translated: CASSLDQTVAEQYF.

The V call is TRBV27, the J call TRBJ2-3; D unresolved. Per germline, CDR1 MNHEY and CDR2 SMNVEV (reference sequence). V shed 3 bases and J shed 0 bases, with 7 bases lying between them. This CDR3 spans 14 amino acids. The CDR3 reads CASSLASSTDTQYF. In DNA, the CDR3 is TGTGCCAGCAGTTTGGCCTCTAGCACAGATACGCAGTATTTT.

The V call is TRBV11-2, the J call TRBJ2-4; 9 nucleotides align to TRBD1. Looked up from germline, CDR1 is SGHAT and CDR2 is FQNNGV. The CDR3 length is 19 residues. With 1 base clipped from V and 2 bases from J, the junction kept 12 bases outside the gene matches. The CDR3 coding sequence is TGTGCCAGCAGCTTAGTGTATTCTTACAGGGGGCGGCCCAAAAACATTCAGTACTTC. Translated, it gives CASSLVYSYRGRPKNIQYF.

V usage is TRBV11-2 and J usage is TRBJ2-5, with 12 bases aligning to TRBD2. V lost 1 base to trimming and J lost 5 bases; unmatched junction nucleotides: 8. The length of the CDR3 is 17 residues. Germline V gene sequence: CDR1 SGHAT, CDR2 FQNNGV. CDR3 in amino acids: CASSLGSSGGAYETQYF. CDR3 coding DNA: TGTGCCAGCAGCTTAGGATCTAGCGGGGGGGCTTATGAGACCCAGTACTTC.

V and J are TRBV7-9 and TRBJ1-2; possibly TRBD1 for D (6 bases). V lost 4 bases and J 3 bases, leaving 18 bases between the germline ends. This CDR3 comprises 16 residues. The germline V gene has CDR1 SEHNR and CDR2 FQNEAQ (reference sequence). The CDR3 nucleotides are TGTGCCAGCAGCTCGACCTCAGGGGTTTATGACTATGGCTACACCTTC. Translating it yields CASSSTSGVYDYGYTF.

This chain uses TRBV14 with TRBJ1-6, with a tentative D call TRBD1 (5 bases). V was shortened by 0 bases and J by 13 bases, with 16 bases between the two germline ends. Germline V gene lookup returns CDR1 SGHDN and CDR2 FVKESK. The CDR3 consists of 15 residues. The CDR3 reads CASSQDPPGRSPLHF. CDR3 sequence (DNA): TGTGCCAGCAGCCAAGATCCACCAGGGCGGTCGCCCCTCCACTTT.

The rearrangement joins TRBV5-6 to TRBJ2-1; a weak D match, TRBD2 (6 bases). The CDR3 extends over 13 amino acids. Per germline, CDR1 SGHDT and CDR2 YYEEEE. Trimming took 1 base from V and 8 from J, leaving 10 bases between them. The CDR3 DNA follows: TGTGCCAGCAGCTTGAGGCGGGGCTATGAGCAGTTCTTC. Amino acids: CASSLRRGYEQFF. Using reference TRBV5-6 and TRBJ2-1 for the parts outside the CDR3, the full variable domain is DAGVTQSPTHLIKTRGQQVTLRCSPKSGHDTVSWYQQALGQGPQFIFQYYEEEERQRGNFPDRFSGHQFPNYSSELNVNALLLGDSALYLCASSLRRGYEQFFGPGTRLTVL.

This chain joins TRBV11-2 and TRBJ1-2; no firm D call. Trimming left V 4 bases short and J 5 bases short, with 20 bases between. CDR1 is SGHAT and CDR2 is FQNNGV in the germline V gene. The CDR3 extends over 16 amino acids. The CDR3 nucleotides are TGTGCCAGCAGCTCAACTTCGTACAGTCGGAAGTATGGCTACACCTTC. It yields the protein CASSSTSYSRKYGYTF.

This chain links TRBV11-2 with TRBJ2-7, with 8 bases aligning to TRBD2. The germline V gene has CDR1 SGHAT and CDR2 FQNNGV. This CDR3 spans 15 amino acids. J lost 2 bases, V lost 7 bases, and 10 bases had no gene match. This CDR3 is CASTLERGSTYEQYF. The CDR3 region has the DNA TGTGCCAGCACCTTGGAGCGGGGGAGTACCTACGAGCAGTACTTC. Drawing the rest from reference TRBV11-2 and TRBJ2-7, the complete variable domain is EAGVAQSPRYKIIEKRQSVAFWCNPISGHATLYWYQQILGQGPKLLIQFQNNGVVDDSQLPKDRFSAERLKGVDSTLKIQPAKLEDSAVYLCASTLERGSTYEQYFGPGTRLTVT.

The rearrangement uses TRBV7-6 and TRBJ2-7; 9 bases are a match to TRBD1. The germline V gene has CDR1 SGHVS and CDR2 FNYEAQ. The CDR3 runs to 13 residues. With 5 bases clipped from V and 4 bases from J, the junction kept 3 bases outside the gene matches. In DNA, the CDR3 is TGTGCCAGCAGCATCGGACAGGGGTACGAGCAGTACTTC. It translates to CASSIGQGYEQYF.